Shown below are 18 T cell receptor beta chains from a single sample sequenced in a study of OX40 agonist ivuxolimab in advanced cancers. The method was the immunoSEQ multiplex PCR assay. The table was pulled from immuneACCESS by TCRdb, which kept in-frame rearrangements only. Such tables lose some clones; where checked, under half of the loss comes from unresolved V genes, and the rest has no known cause. This sample is represented by 30,000 to 35,000 clones; about four fifths of them were singletons. Around 1.4% of the sample lies in the top ten. The sequencing here drew on CD4+ or CD8+ T cells sorted from blood, taken in a trial of the OX40 agonist ivuxolimab. These receptor sequences come from an adult with an advanced solid tumor such as melanoma, head and neck, liver or kidney cancer.

J is TRBJ2-1 and V is TRBV2; TRBD2 is a possible D gene (5 bases). This CDR3 region has 13 residues. Trimming removed 1 base from V and 10 bases from J, with 11 bases in between. Germline-derived CDR1 and CDR2 are SNHLY and FYNNEI. The CDR3 sequence: CASSEGLASEQFF. CDR3 DNA: TGTGCCAGCAGTGAAGGTCTAGCAAGCGAGCAGTTCTTC.

The genes are TRBV5-6 and TRBJ2-5; the D is unclear. The CDR3 runs to 12 residues. The V gene's germline CDR1 is SGHDT and CDR2 YYEEEE. Trimming stripped 3 bases from V and 5 bases from J, with 8 bases between. Here the CDR3 reads CASSSSGETQYF. In DNA, the CDR3 is TGTGCCAGCAGCTCCTCCGGGGAGACCCAGTACTTC.

The chain joins TRBV10-3 to TRBJ2-1, with 9 bases fitting TRBD1. V was pared by 6 bases and J by 3 bases, with 6 bases of the junction left unmatched. This CDR3 comprises 15 residues. CDR1 is ENHRY and CDR2 is SYGVKD in the germline V gene. The CDR3 bases are TGTGCCATCAGCGAGGGACAGGGAGACTACAATGAGCAGTTCTTC. This codes for CAISEGQGDYNEQFF.

The chain couples TRBV6-5 to TRBJ2-5, with 8 bases aligning to TRBD1. The CDR3 is 14 amino acids. The germline CDR1 and CDR2 sequences are MNHEY and SVGAGI. After removal of 3 bases from V and 7 bases from J, the junction contained 7 bases not matched to a gene. The CDR3 region is CASSYSGGRATQYF. Written as DNA, the CDR3 is TGTGCCAGCAGTTATTCAGGGGGCCGGGCGACCCAGTACTTC.

CDR3 protein: CASSESRANSPLHF. Here the CDR3 DNA reads TGCGCCAGCAGTGAGAGCAGGGCTAATTCACCCCTCCACTTT. This chain joins TRBV10-2 and TRBJ1-6; D might be TRBD1 (5 bases). This CDR3 spans 14 amino acids. V dropped 2 bases and J dropped 6 bases, with 8 bases sitting between them. Germline values: CDR1 WSHSY, CDR2 SAAADI.

The chain has TRBV19 and TRBJ2-5; 9 bases map to TRBD1. The germline V gene has CDR1 LNHDA and CDR2 SQIVND (reference sequence). Losses at the gene ends were 6 bases for V and 4 bases for J; bases not matched to a gene: 9. The CDR3 spans 15 residues. CDR3 residues: CASRNGGQGAETQYF. DNA of the CDR3: TGTGCCAGTAGAAATGGGGGACAGGGAGCAGAGACCCAGTACTTC.

J is TRBJ1-5 and V is TRBV7-2; D not certain. CDR3 length: 12 amino acids. CDR1 and CDR2 from the germline V gene are SGHTA and FQGNSA. Trimming removed 2 bases from V and 9 bases from J, with 8 bases in between. The CDR3 reads CASSLFPRPQHF. The CDR3 DNA reads TGTGCCAGCAGCTTATTCCCGAGGCCCCAGCATTTT.

This clone was counted a single time. This chain connects TRBV2 to TRBJ2-3; tentatively, D is TRBD1 (6 bases). V was clipped by 7 bases and J by 4 bases, with 18 bases between them. The CDR3 spans 15 residues. Per the germline V gene, CDR1 is SNHLY and CDR2 is FYNNEI. The CDR3 DNA reads TGTGCCAGCAAGGGGGAAGGAGGAGTTCCAGATACGCAGTATTTT. This sequence encodes CASKGEGGVPDTQYF.

The rearrangement joins TRBV30 to TRBJ2-1, with 9 positions matching TRBD2. Trimming at V came to 4 bases and at J to 6 bases, leaving 7 bases not matched to a gene. This CDR3 is 14 amino acids long. CDR1 is GTSNPN, CDR2 SVGIG, per germline (reference sequence). CDR3 protein: CAWTSGITVNEQFF. Here the CDR3 DNA reads TGTGCCTGGACTAGCGGGATAACAGTCAATGAGCAGTTCTTC.

CDR3 sequence reads: CASSVEETQYF. The CDR3 region has the DNA TGTGCCAGCAGTGTGGAAGAGACCCAGTACTTC. This rearrangement joins TRBV2 to TRBJ2-5; D unresolved. Germline V gene lookup returns CDR1 SNHLY and CDR2 FYNNEI. Trimming took off 4 bases at V and 3 bases at J, with 3 bases between the two ends. The CDR3 has 11 amino acids.

This chain joins TRBV7-2 and TRBJ2-7; tentatively, D is TRBD1 (5 bases). From germline, CDR1 is SGHTA and CDR2 FQGNSA. This CDR3 is 13 amino acids long. The germline V and J ends were trimmed by 7 bases and 6 bases, with 16 bases remaining between them. The CDR3 bases are TGTGCCAGCACCAAAGGGGTATTTACCGAGCAGTACTTC. This encodes CASTKGVFTEQYF.

This chain links TRBV7-3 with TRBJ2-3; D possibly corresponds to TRBD2 (5 bases). This CDR3 contains 14 residues. The germline CDR1 and CDR2 sequences are SGHTA and FQGTGA. V lost 0 bases and J lost 1, with 5 bases in between. As DNA, the CDR3 is TGTGCCAGCAGCTTAACCGGGGGCACAGATACGCAGTATTTT. Its protein is CASSLTGGTDTQYF.

The chain employs TRBV13 and TRBJ2-7, with a possible D match to TRBD2 (6 bases). The CDR3 sequence is 17 residues long. Looked up from germline, CDR1 is PRHDT and CDR2 is FYEKMQ (reference sequence). V was trimmed by 5 bases and J by 2 bases, leaving 22 bases between them. CDR3: CASSPRTTWGEAYEQYF. In DNA, the CDR3 is TGTGCCAGCAGCCCCCGTACGACTTGGGGGGAAGCCTACGAGCAGTACTTC.

This chain connects TRBV6-6 to TRBJ2-7; D gene uncertain. CDR1 and CDR2 (germline): MNHNY, SVGAGI (reference sequence). Trimming took off 5 bases at V and 3 bases at J, with 14 bases between the two ends. The CDR3 extends over 14 amino acids. The CDR3, as DNA: TGTGCCAGCAGTCCTTTTTCCTTAAACTACGAGCAGTACTTC. Translation gives CASSPFSLNYEQYF.

The chain recombines TRBV29-1 with TRBJ1-1; the D is unclear. CDR3 length equals 13 residues. Per the germline V gene, CDR1 is SQVTM and CDR2 is ANQGSEA. V lost 3 bases to trimming and J lost 6 bases, with 14 bases between them. CDR3 DNA: TGCAGCGTTGAGGAGGGAGCTTATTCTGAAGCTTTCTTT. This encodes CSVEEGAYSEAFF.

Turning to this clone: The same CDR3 is also encoded by other DNA sequences in this sample. V usage is TRBV5-1 and J usage is TRBJ1-3; the D gene is possibly TRBD1 (6 bases). Germline V gene lookup returns CDR1 SGHRS and CDR2 YFSETQ. The length of the CDR3 is 13 residues. V was clipped by 5 bases and J by 4 bases, with 10 bases between them. The CDR3 spells CASSSGVGNTIYF. The DNA for the CDR3 is TGCGCCAGCAGTTCAGGGGTCGGAAACACCATATATTTT.

This clone was observed a single time. This sequence joins TRBV6-6 and TRBJ2-7; 9 positions agree with TRBD1. CDR1 MNHNY and CDR2 SVGAGI come from the germline V gene (reference sequence). Losses at the gene ends were 5 bases for V and 6 bases for J; bases not matched to a gene: 8. The CDR3 sequence is 14 residues long. The CDR3 reads CASSNPGQGGEQYF. CDR3 nucleotides: TGTGCCAGCAGTAATCCGGGACAGGGCGGCGAGCAGTACTTC.

The chain uses TRBV6-6 and TRBJ2-7, with a tentative D call TRBD2 (7 bases). There are 15 residues in the CDR3. Germline CDR1 reads MNHNY; CDR2 reads SVGAGI (reference sequence). Trimming left V 0 bases short and J 5 bases short, with 14 bases between. CDR3 residues: CASSYSQTGGDEQYF. As DNA, the CDR3 is TGTGCCAGCAGTTACTCGCAGACGGGGGGCGACGAGCAGTACTTC.